The next 31 T cell receptor beta chains were all read from a single sample in a study of T cell repertoires in MIS-A myocarditis. The repertoire was sequenced with immunoSEQ multiplex PCR; TCRdb's copy has only in-frame clones and lacks some. The sample has 14,000 to 15,000 clones; 74% are singletons. Input material: left ventricle heart tissue obtained at autopsy. These TCRs come from a man aged 18 to 29 with fulminant myocarditis from multisystem inflammatory syndrome in adults (MIS-A) after COVID-19.

This clone appeared a few times. The chain couples TRBV5-4 to TRBJ2-2, with D maybe TRBD1 (6 bases). Per the germline V gene, CDR1 is SGHNT and CDR2 is YYREEE (reference sequence). This CDR3 region has 16 residues. V shed 4 bases and J shed 1 base, with 14 bases lying between them. CDR3 nucleotides: TGTGCCAGCAGCCCCGCTCCGGGACAGAACACCGGGGAGCTGTTTTTT. Its translation is CASSPAPGQNTGELFF.

The chain joins TRBV5-1 to TRBJ2-1; a possible D gene is TRBD2 (6 bases). Per the germline V gene, CDR1 is SGHRS and CDR2 is YFSETQ. The CDR3 spans 14 residues. The V end lost 4 bases, the J end lost 3 bases, and 11 bases lay between the germline ends. In DNA form, the CDR3 reads TGCGCCAGCAGCAGGGAGGTCCTCTACAATGAGCAGTTCTTC. Translating gives CASSREVLYNEQFF.

This clone was observed once. The V call is TRBV12-3 or TRBV12-4, the J call TRBJ1-1; no firm D call. CDR3 size: 13 residues. V was trimmed by 2 bases and J by 2 bases, leaving 6 bases between them. The CDR3 reads CASSLQVNTEAFF. In nucleotides, the CDR3 is TGTGCCAGCAGTTTACAGGTCAACACTGAAGCTTTCTTT.

V is TRBV7-3 and J is TRBJ2-7; D is undetermined. The CDR3 has 14 amino acids. The germline V gene encodes CDR1 SGHTA and CDR2 FQGTGA. V lost 5 bases and J 5 bases, leaving 16 bases between the germline ends. The CDR3 DNA reads as TGTGCCAGCAGCCCCTTAGCCGCTTCCAACGAGCAGTACTTC. Amino acid sequence: CASSPLAASNEQYF.

This chain joins TRBV5-4 and TRBJ1-3, with 9 bases matching TRBD1. Trimming took 4 bases from V and 4 from J; bases not matched to a gene: 6. This CDR3 contains 15 residues. The germline V gene has CDR1 SGHNT and CDR2 YYREEE (reference sequence). CDR3 sequence reads: CASSPGQGTGNTIYF. CDR3 sequence (DNA): TGTGCCAGCAGCCCGGGACAGGGTACAGGAAACACCATATATTTT.

This clone was detected only a few times. The identical CDR3 is also encoded by other nucleotide sequences in the sample. The CDR3 reads CASSPRDRTEAFF. The CDR3 DNA sequence: TGTGCCAGCAGCCCTCGGGACAGGACTGAAGCTTTCTTT. The chain uses TRBV6-2 or TRBV6-3 and TRBJ1-1, with 8 nucleotides matching TRBD1. CDR3 size: 13 residues. V dropped 6 bases and J dropped 5; count of bases not matched to a gene: 5. Per germline, CDR1 MNHEY and CDR2 SVGEGT.

The chain is built from TRBV28 and TRBJ1-6; possible D gene TRBD1, 6 bases. The CDR3 totals 15 residues. Germline CDR1 MDHEN, CDR2 SYDVKM. The V gene lost 8 bases and the J gene lost 10 bases, with 21 bases spanning the gap. The CDR3 is CASGRAGLGGSPLHF. CDR3 bases: TGTGCCAGCGGGAGGGCCGGGCTGGGGGGCTCACCCCTCCACTTT.

The genes are TRBV24-1 and TRBJ2-5; D perhaps matches TRBD2 (7 bases). The CDR3 totals 17 residues. Germline CDR1 is KGHDR and CDR2 is SFDVKD. The ends were cut back, 2 bases at V and 2 bases at J, with 17 bases in the middle. Written as DNA, the CDR3 is TGTGCCACCAGTGATTGGGGGGCTAGCGGTATACAAGAGACCCAGTACTTC. It translates to CATSDWGASGIQETQYF.

The chain combines TRBV5-1 with TRBJ2-7; possible D gene TRBD1, 6 bases. Germline V gene lookup returns CDR1 SGHRS and CDR2 YFSETQ. This CDR3 is built from 18 residues. The V and J ends lost 0 bases and 3 bases respectively, with 22 bases between them. In nucleotides, the CDR3 is TGCGCCAGCAGCTTGGGGCAGGGGCACCCAAAGGCTTTCTACGAGCAGTACTTC. Protein product: CASSLGQGHPKAFYEQYF.

The rearrangement uses TRBV2 and TRBJ1-1; the match to TRBD1 covers 9 bases. The CDR3 length is 12 residues. The V gene end was trimmed by 8 bases and the J gene end by 11 bases; junction bases not matched to a gene: 9. The germline CDR1 and CDR2 sequences are SNHLY and FYNNEI. DNA of the CDR3: TGTGCCAGCGGTGGGGACAGGGTACTTGCTTTCTTT. Its protein is CASGGDRVLAFF.

Concerning this clone: The junction differs from germline at one of its ends, possibly a read error. The chain links TRBV6-6 to TRBJ1-2; a possible D gene is TRBD1 (5 bases). The germline V gene encodes CDR1 MNHNY and CDR2 SVGAGI (reference sequence). The CDR3 is made up of 15 amino acids. The CDR3 protein is CASTNTGSPKYGYTF. The CDR3 DNA is TGTGCCAGCACTAATACAGGATCCCCTAAGTATGGCTACACCTTC.

The chain recombines TRBV19 with TRBJ1-3; no firm D call. The CDR3 totals 15 residues. Germline CDR1 reads LNHDA; CDR2 reads SQIVND (reference sequence). Trimming removed 7 bases at V and 2 bases at J, with 15 bases between. The CDR3 sequence: CASTQIANAGNTIYF. In DNA, the CDR3 is TGTGCCAGTACCCAGATCGCGAATGCTGGAAACACCATATATTTT.

V usage is TRBV6-6 and J usage is TRBJ1-1; TRBD1 might be the D (5 bases). Germline lookup yields CDR1 MNHNY and CDR2 SVGAGI (reference sequence). Trimming took 7 bases from V and 1 from J, leaving 13 bases between them. This CDR3 spans 14 amino acids. The CDR3 is CASMGGRKNTEAFF. The CDR3 DNA is TGTGCCAGCATGGGGGGAAGAAAGAACACTGAAGCTTTCTTT.

The V and J genes are TRBV7-2 and TRBJ1-3; D gene uncertain. Trimming left V 4 bases short and J 0 bases short, with 13 bases between. Looked up from germline, CDR1 is SGHTA and CDR2 is FQGNSA. The CDR3 contains 16 residues. The CDR3 DNA reads TGTGCCAGCAGCTCTTCGACATTCTCCTCTGGAAACACCATATATTTT. This codes for CASSSSTFSSGNTIYF. Filled out from reference TRBV7-2 and TRBJ1-3, the complete variable domain reads GAGVSQSPSNKVTEKGKDVELRCDPISGHTALYWYRQSLGQGLEFLIYFQGNSAPDKSGLPSDRFSAERTGGSVSTLTIQRTQQEDSAVYLCASSSSTFSSGNTIYFGEGSWLTVV.

This clone is classed as medium-sized. The chain joins TRBV12-3 or TRBV12-4 to TRBJ2-1; D not certain. This CDR3 has 13 residues. Trimming pared 3 bases from V and 2 bases from J, leaving 5 bases between. CDR3: CASSLSPYNEQFF. Written as DNA, the CDR3 is TGTGCCAGCAGTTTGTCGCCCTACAATGAGCAGTTCTTC.

Here the CDR3 reads CAWTRDTGNTIYF. As DNA, the CDR3 is TGTGCCTGGACCCGGGATACTGGAAACACCATATATTTT. This chain joins TRBV30 and TRBJ1-3; D is ambiguous. V was trimmed by 4 bases and J by 2 bases, leaving 9 bases between them. CDR1 GTSNPN and CDR2 SVGIG come from the germline V gene (reference sequence). The CDR3 is 13 residues long.

This chain joins TRBV18 and TRBJ2-3; 9 bases agree with TRBD2. There are 14 residues in the CDR3. Trimming removed 5 bases from V and 2 bases from J; junction bases left unmatched: 2. Per the germline V gene, CDR1 is KGHSH and CDR2 is LQKENI. As DNA, the CDR3 is TGTGCCAGCTCAGAGCGGGGGGCCACAGATACGCAGTATTTT. It specifies CASSERGATDTQYF.

The chain employs TRBV18 and TRBJ1-4; the D gene is possibly TRBD1 (6 bases). Per germline, CDR1 KGHSH and CDR2 LQKENI. Trimming left V 4 bases short and J 5 bases short, with 20 bases between. The CDR3 runs to 17 residues. In nucleotides, the CDR3 is TGTGCCAGCTCACGATCGGGACAAGTCGGTACCAATGAAAAACTGTTTTTT. Protein product: CASSRSGQVGTNEKLFF.

This clone has only a few counts. The J gene is TRBJ2-5, the V gene TRBV6-2 or TRBV6-3; 7 bases line up with TRBD2. This CDR3 region has 15 residues. With 1 base clipped from V and 2 bases from J, the junction kept 4 bases outside the gene matches. Looked up from germline, CDR1 is MNHEY and CDR2 is SVGEGT. The CDR3 here is CASSYLGGSQETQYF. CDR3 nucleotides: TGTGCCAGCAGTTACTTGGGGGGGTCGCAAGAGACCCAGTACTTC.

Only one count was recorded for this clone. This chain joins TRBV9 and TRBJ2-3; D unresolved. This CDR3 region has 14 residues. Trimming took 4 bases from V and 3 from J, leaving 12 bases between them. Germline V CDR1 and CDR2: SGDLS, YYNGEE. The CDR3 protein is CASSPRTGTDTQYF. CDR3 bases: TGTGCCAGCAGCCCCCGGACCGGGACAGATACGCAGTATTTT.

The J gene is TRBJ1-5, the V gene TRBV18; D is undetermined. Germline CDR1 KGHSH, CDR2 LQKENI. The ends were cut back, 4 bases at V and 5 bases at J, with 6 bases in the middle. This CDR3 region has 12 residues. The CDR3 DNA reads as TGTGCCAGCTCACTCCCCGATCAGCCCCAGCATTTT. Translation: CASSLPDQPQHF.

This clone was counted only a few times. The chain combines TRBV7-8 with TRBJ2-1; TRBD1 aligns across 12 bases. The V segment lost 5 bases and the J segment 8 bases; nucleotides outside the gene matches: 7. CDR1 and CDR2 from the germline V gene are SGHVS and FQNEAQ. The CDR3 is made up of 15 amino acids. The CDR3 region is CASSRPGQGAHEQFF. The CDR3 nucleotides read TGTGCCAGCAGCAGACCGGGACAGGGGGCGCATGAGCAGTTCTTC.

The chain employs TRBV24-1 and TRBJ1-1, with D possibly matching TRBD1 (6 bases). V was pared by 2 bases and J by 0 bases, with 9 bases between. This CDR3 spans 15 amino acids. Germline V gene data show CDR1 as KGHDR and CDR2 as SFDVKD. The CDR3 DNA reads as TGTGCCACCAGTGATTCCCAGGGGTTGAACACTGAAGCTTTCTTT. This gives the protein CATSDSQGLNTEAFF.

The chain couples TRBV6-5 to TRBJ1-1, with unresolved D. This CDR3 spans 12 amino acids. Germline CDR1 and CDR2: MNHEY and SVGAGI. The V end lost 7 bases, the J end lost 5 bases, and 11 bases lay between the germline ends. This CDR3 reads CASTAGGTEAFF. DNA for the CDR3: TGTGCCAGCACCGCAGGAGGGACTGAAGCTTTCTTT.

J is TRBJ2-1 and V is TRBV27; maybe TRBD1 (6 bases). Trimming removed 5 bases at V and 5 bases at J, with 25 bases between. Germline values: CDR1 MNHEY, CDR2 SMNVEV (reference sequence). The CDR3 runs 18 residues. In nucleotides, the CDR3 is TGTGCCAGCAGTACGACAGGTGGGTTGTTGGGCGCCGACAATGAGCAGTTCTTC. This gives the protein CASSTTGGLLGADNEQFF.

The chain links TRBV2 to TRBJ2-7, with D possibly being TRBD1 or TRBD2 (5 bases each). Germline values: CDR1 SNHLY, CDR2 FYNNEI. The CDR3 runs to 13 residues. Between the trimmed V and J ends, which lost 6 bases and 6 bases, there was a span of 15 bases. CDR3 loop: CASRHKGPSEQYF. CDR3 bases: TGTGCCAGCAGGCACAAGGGACCCAGCGAGCAGTACTTC.

This clone was counted a single time. The rearrangement joins TRBV5-4 to TRBJ1-2, with 11 bases that match TRBD1. J was trimmed by 7 bases and V by 3 bases; bases with no gene match: 5. The CDR3 has 14 amino acids. The V gene's germline CDR1 is SGHNT and CDR2 YYREEE (reference sequence). The CDR3: CASSWDRGASGYTF. As DNA, the CDR3 is TGTGCCAGCAGCTGGGACAGGGGGGCTTCTGGCTACACCTTC.

This chain links TRBV5-1 with TRBJ2-1, with 8 bases identical to TRBD2. J gave up 5 bases and V 2 bases, and 6 bases lay outside the gene matches. The CDR3 has 15 amino acids. Germline CDR1 SGHRS, CDR2 YFSETQ. For the CDR3, the DNA is TGCGCCAGCAGCTTACTAGCGGCGGCCGACAATGAGCAGTTCTTC. Translated, it gives CASSLLAAADNEQFF.

This chain joins TRBV27 and TRBJ2-2, with D unresolved. The V end was cut by 6 bases, the J end by 7 bases, with 15 bases between. This CDR3 is 14 amino acids long. Germline V lookup: CDR1 MNHEY, CDR2 SMNVEV (reference sequence). CDR3 region: CASSRDGSVGELFF. The CDR3, as DNA: TGTGCCAGCAGCCGAGACGGCAGCGTCGGGGAGCTGTTTTTT.

The gene calls are TRBV7-9 and TRBJ2-2, with D maybe TRBD1 (5 bases). CDR3 length: 17 amino acids. Trimming cost V 4 bases and J 0 bases, with 15 bases left between them. The germline gives CDR1 SEHNR, CDR2 FQNEAQ (reference sequence). CDR3 DNA sequence: TGTGCCAGCAGCTCCCCTGCCGGACAAGCGAACACCGGGGAGCTGTTTTTT. This translates into CASSSPAGQANTGELFF.

J is TRBJ2-6 and V is TRBV4-2; D unclear. Per germline, CDR1 LGHNA and CDR2 YNFKEQ. The CDR3 totals 15 residues. Trimming cost V 0 bases and J 4 bases, with 7 bases left between them. In DNA form, the CDR3 reads TGTGCCAGCAGCCAAGATTTATCGGGGGCCAACGTCCTGACTTTC. It translates to CASSQDLSGANVLTF.